These T cell receptor beta chains were read from a single sample in a study of blood T cell dynamics during melanoma immunotherapy. This table comes from immunoSEQ multiplex PCR, and its TCRdb copy is limited to in-frame clones, with some not included. Of 6,000 to 8,000 clones listed, over 75% are singletons. The sequenced sample was blood, obtained from a patient treated with checkpoint blockade. These receptors all come from a human donor with melanoma. The CDR3 runs from the conserved cysteine through the conserved F or W.

J gene	V gene	CDR3 protein
TRBJ2-5	TRBV7-8	CASSSGGTSGETQYF
TRBJ1-5	TRBV28	CASTSSLQNQPQHF
TRBJ2-7	TRBV6-1	CASSEMTGGRDEQYF
TRBJ2-7	TRBV2	CASTSGQGEYEQYF
TRBJ2-1	TRBV9	CASSPRPGGVYNEQFF
TRBJ2-7	TRBV14	CASSQDPEGAYEQYF
TRBJ2-7	TRBV9	CASSVGASSSYEQYF
TRBJ2-1	TRBV11-2	CASSRRQGTEQFF
TRBJ2-1	TRBV18	CASSPQMRDNEQFF
TRBJ1-1	TRBV4-1	CASSHPFSKPEAFF
TRBJ1-5	TRBV2	CASHLDSNQPQHF
TRBJ1-2	TRBV4-1	CASSRLLVAPQDGYTF
TRBJ2-7	TRBV2	CASSWTLRRAYEQYF
TRBJ2-7	TRBV5-1	CASSLTEGLYEQYF
TRBJ1-5	TRBV28	CASRDRLGRFQPQHF
TRBJ2-6	TRBV27	CASSRQPLTTGANVLTF
TRBJ2-5	TRBV7-6	CASSSRGAQAETQYF
TRBJ2-7	TRBV9	CASSVAVTEIPDEQYF
TRBJ2-5	TRBV5-4	CASSFPSGGSETQYF
TRBJ2-5	TRBV9	CASSVGGGAAETQYF
TRBJ1-3	TRBV15	CATSINGPVTGNTIYF
TRBJ1-5	TRBV2	CASSAAGSNQPQHF
TRBJ1-4	TRBV7-3	CASSLTGARGEKLFF
TRBJ2-1	TRBV11-2	CASSLDSTYNEQFF
TRBJ2-3	TRBV28	CASRPSTSGFTDTQYF
TRBJ2-1	TRBV29-1	CSARDRGYNEQFF
TRBJ2-7	TRBV9	CASSVGTGREFEQYF
TRBJ2-2	TRBV28	CASSFFWRGRYTGELFF
TRBJ1-4	TRBV21-1	CASSKARVGENEKLFF
TRBJ2-7	TRBV6-1	CASSELPQGTDYEQYF
TRBJ2-7	TRBV7-3	CASSLRDRGSVEQYF
TRBJ2-2	TRBV27	CASSLTKGELFF
TRBJ1-3	TRBV11-2	CASSSPTGSSGNTIYF
TRBJ2-7	TRBV30	CAWRAGNFYEQYF
TRBJ1-1	TRBV7-3	CASSTGLMNTEAFF
TRBJ2-5	TRBV18	CASSPSTGPETQYF